The 9 T cell receptor beta chains reported below all come from one sample, sequenced in a study of cytomegalovirus exposure and HLA in healthy donors. PCR was performed using 60 Vbeta and 13 Jbeta primers. Assay: immunoSEQ multiplex PCR; the TCRdb copy retains only in-frame clones and omits some. The profile shows roughly 150,000 clones, just over 70% of them singletons. Source material: PBMCs. The receptors derive from a young man in good health and CMV-seropositive.

The CDR3 nucleotides are TGTGCCAGCAGCAAAAAGTGGGCTTGGGAGAACTCCTACAATGAGCAGTTCTTC. This gives the protein CASSKKWAWENSYNEQFF. This chain connects TRBV5-5 to TRBJ2-1; D possibly corresponds to TRBD2 (5 bases). The CDR3 extends over 18 amino acids. V shed 4 bases and J shed 0 bases, with 20 bases lying between them. Germline V gene sequence: CDR1 SGHKS, CDR2 YYEKEE (reference sequence).

The chain recombines TRBV6-9 with TRBJ2-5, with 10 bases fitting TRBD1. This CDR3 is built from 14 residues. With V trimmed by 5 bases and J by 7 bases, 7 bases remained unmatched. Germline V gene data show CDR1 as MNHGY and CDR2 as SVAAGI. Here the CDR3 DNA reads TGTGCCAGCAGTGCCGCCCGGGACAGGGGGACCCAGTACTTC. Its translation: CASSAARDRGTQYF.

As to this clone: The junction departs from the called germline gene at one end, perhaps through a read error. V gene TRBV7-7 combines with J gene TRBJ2-5; no clear D. Germline V CDR1 and CDR2: SSHAT, FNYEAQ (reference sequence). This CDR3 region has 15 residues. CDR3 in DNA: TGTGCTAGCAGCTTAGGTGGTGGGCCCCAAGAGACCCAGTACTTC. Protein sequence: CASSLGGGPQETQYF.

This clone came up a few times. The V gene is TRBV27, the J gene TRBJ2-2; D is possibly TRBD2 (5 bases). V gave up 2 bases and J gave up 5 bases, with 9 bases separating them. The CDR3 is 14 amino acids. Per germline, CDR1 MNHEY and CDR2 SMNVEV (reference sequence). This CDR3 reads CASSLGAATGELFF. In DNA form, the CDR3 reads TGTGCCAGCAGTTTAGGAGCGGCAACCGGGGAGCTGTTTTTT.

V and J are TRBV5-1 and TRBJ2-7; 10 bases are a match to TRBD1. J lost 6 bases, V lost 4 bases, and 10 bases had no gene match. From germline, CDR1 is SGHRS and CDR2 YFSETQ. The CDR3 runs 15 residues. The CDR3 DNA reads as TGCGCCAGCAGCCTCGGGACAGGGGTGGGCAGCGAGCAGTACGTC. Protein product: CASSLGTGVGSEQYV.

The V call is TRBV7-2, the J call TRBJ2-5; 9 nucleotides match TRBD2. Germline CDR1 SGHTA, CDR2 FQGNSA. V trimming: 5 bases; J trimming: 2 bases; junction bases outside the gene matches: 9. This CDR3 contains 16 residues. DNA of the CDR3: TGTGCCAGCAGCATTAGCGGGAGAGGTGGGCAAGAGACCCAGTACTTC. Translating gives CASSISGRGGQETQYF.

The chain recombines TRBV27 with TRBJ1-1, with 8 bases that match TRBD1. CDR3 size: 15 residues. The germline gives CDR1 MNHEY, CDR2 SMNVEV (reference sequence). J was trimmed by 4 bases and V by 3 bases; bases with no gene match: 7. Here the CDR3 reads CASSLAVTGGTEAFF. CDR3 sequence (DNA): TGTGCCAGCAGTTTGGCGGTCACAGGGGGCACTGAAGCTTTCTTT.

This chain uses TRBV27 with TRBJ2-3; a possible D gene is TRBD1 (6 bases). Trimming cost V 6 bases and J 2 bases, with 18 bases left between them. The CDR3 sequence is 16 residues long. Germline CDR1 and CDR2: MNHEY and SMNVEV (reference sequence). CDR3 in amino acids: CASRVRTAYLTDTQYF. DNA for the CDR3: TGTGCCAGCAGGGTTCGGACAGCCTATCTCACAGATACGCAGTATTTT.

The CDR3, as DNA: TGTGCCAGCAGGCCCATTACAGGGAACTCACCCCTCCACTTT. Translating gives CASRPITGNSPLHF. This chain connects TRBV7-3 to TRBJ1-6; tentatively, D is TRBD1 (6 bases). Germline CDR1 and CDR2: SGHTA and FQGTGA. The CDR3 is 14 amino acids. V was shortened by 6 bases and J by 10 bases, with 16 bases between the two germline ends.